The 23 T cell receptor beta chains listed next were all sequenced from one sample in a study of Graves' ophthalmopathy and Graves' hyperthyroidism. From RNA, the CDR3 regions of TCR beta chains were amplified and sequenced. An initial RT-PCR round employing HTBI primers preceded a second-round multiplex PCR. TCRdb fed the multiplex PCR reads into MiXCR, producing one record per CDR3 protein. Among 620,000 or so distinct CDR3 sequences, 20% to 25% were seen once, and the ten largest hold approximately 6.5%. Sequenced: peripheral blood. Receptor source: a woman aged 18-30 years with stable Graves' hyperthyroidism. Some clones in this sample may be carry-over from other donors' samples.

Remarks on this clonotype: This may arise from a read error, as a much more abundant clone is one base away. J is TRBJ1-5 and V is TRBV6-1; D is undetermined. The CDR3 runs to 15 residues. Germline CDR1 is MNHNS and CDR2 is SASEGT. The CDR3: CASCEGISVNQPQHF. For the CDR3, the DNA is TGTGCCAGCTGTGAAGGGATCAGTGTCAATCAGCCCCAGCATTTT.

This clonotype was observed many times. This rearrangement joins TRBV6-1 to TRBJ2-5; a possible D gene is TRBD2 (7 bases). The germline gives CDR1 MNHNS, CDR2 SASEGT. Trimming shortened V by 0 bases and J by 3 bases, and 14 bases separated the two germline ends. This CDR3 contains 16 residues. The CDR3, as DNA: TGTGCCAGCAGTGAAGCGGGAGGGGGGCTTGAAGAGACCCAGTACTTC. Translated, it gives CASSEAGGGLEETQYF.

This clonotype was counted ten times or more. The rearrangement joins TRBV2 to TRBJ1-5; D gene uncertain. The CDR3 totals 11 residues. Germline V lookup: CDR1 SNHLY, CDR2 FYNNEI. Between the trimmed V and J ends, which lost 7 bases and 4 bases, there was a span of 5 bases. The CDR3 DNA follows: TGTGCCAGCACCAATAATCAGCCCCAGCATTTT. It translates to CASTNNQPQHF.

This clonotype was counted many times. The chain recombines TRBV7-6 with TRBJ2-3; TRBD2 matches 9 bases. Trimming cost V 1 base and J 0 bases; bases outside gene matches: 2. Germline-derived CDR1 and CDR2 are SGHVS and FNYEAQ. The CDR3 covers 16 residues. The CDR3 loop reads CASSLGTSGSTDTQYF. The CDR3 DNA reads TGTGCCAGCAGCTTAGGTACTAGCGGGAGCACAGATACGCAGTATTTT. Variable domain in full (rest from reference TRBV7-6 and TRBJ2-3): GAGVSQSPRYKVTKRGQDVALRCDPISGHVSLYWYRQALGQGPEFLTYFNYEAQQDKSGLPNDRFSAERPEGSISTLTIQRTEQRDSAMYRCASSLGTSGSTDTQYFGPGTRLTVL.

This clonotype was observed at least ten times. J is TRBJ2-7 and V is TRBV6-5; D might be TRBD1 (5 bases). CDR1 is MNHEY and CDR2 is SVGAGI in the germline V gene. V lost 5 bases to trimming and J lost 1 base, with 15 bases between them. This CDR3 region has 15 residues. The CDR3 region has the DNA TGTGCCAGCAGTCCTTTAGGGCAGGGTTCCTACGAGCAGTACTTC. This gives the protein CASSPLGQGSYEQYF.

This clonotype has ten or more counts. V and J are TRBV27 and TRBJ2-7; TRBD1 is a possible D gene (5 bases). Germline lookup yields CDR1 MNHEY and CDR2 SMNVEV (reference sequence). The CDR3 totals 12 residues. The V end lost 5 bases, the J end lost 9 bases, and 14 bases lay between the germline ends. CDR3 amino acids: CASSPGDSLQYF. CDR3 sequence (DNA): TGTGCCAGCAGTCCAGGTGACAGCCTGCAGTACTTC.

This clonotype was detected many times. V gene TRBV2 combines with J gene TRBJ2-7; 8 nucleotides align to TRBD2. The ends lost 6 bases at V and 3 bases at J; junction bases unmatched: 4. Germline V gives CDR1 SNHLY, CDR2 FYNNEI. This CDR3 has 13 amino acids. The CDR3 loop reads CASRREGGYEQYF. The DNA of the CDR3 is TGTGCCAGCAGACGGGAGGGCGGCTACGAGCAGTACTTC.

The chain uses TRBV27 and TRBJ2-7, with a weak D call TRBD2 (5 bases). The CDR3 extends over 16 amino acids. Germline V lookup: CDR1 MNHEY, CDR2 SMNVEV (reference sequence). Trimming pared 2 bases from V and 3 bases from J, leaving 17 bases between. The DNA for the CDR3 is TGTGCCAGCAGTTTAGCCGAGGGAGCCCTAGGCTACGAGCAGTACTTC. It is translated as CASSLAEGALGYEQYF.

The CDR3 is CAWRDQGTGQPQHF. In DNA, the CDR3 is TGTGCCTGGAGGGATCAGGGTACGGGGCAGCCCCAGCATTTT. The rearrangement links TRBV30 to TRBJ1-5; D is possibly TRBD1 (5 bases). V was cut by 3 bases and J by 7 bases, with 16 bases left in between. Germline V CDR1 and CDR2: GTSNPN, SVGIG (reference sequence). CDR3 size: 14 residues.

The chain couples TRBV25-1 to TRBJ1-2, with 7 bases that match TRBD1. Germline CDR1 MGHDK, CDR2 SYGVNS. The V and J ends lost 5 bases and 4 bases, in that order; junction bases with no gene match: 16. This CDR3 spans 17 amino acids. The CDR3 sequence: CASSSLGGGVGAYGYTF. CDR3 nucleotides: TGTGCCAGCAGTAGTCTTGGAGGGGGCGTCGGAGCCTATGGCTACACCTTC.

This clonotype has ten or more counts. The chain uses TRBV20-1 and TRBJ1-2, with TRBD1 matching 9 bases. This CDR3 has 14 amino acids. Losses at the gene ends were 5 bases for V and 2 bases for J; bases not matched to a gene: 6. In germline, CDR1 is DFQATT, CDR2 SNEGSKA (reference sequence). DNA of the CDR3: TGCAGTGCTTCAACAGGGGGCGGAAACTATGGCTACACCTTC. The encoded protein is CSASTGGGNYGYTF.

The rearrangement joins TRBV6-1 to TRBJ2-6, with 8 bases matching TRBD2. This CDR3 spans 17 amino acids. V shed 6 bases, J shed 3 bases, and the junction held 10 bases outside the gene matches. Germline V gene data show CDR1 as MNHNS and CDR2 as SASEGT. DNA of the CDR3: TGTGCCAGCAGCCCCGGGGGGGGTGGGCGTGGGGCCAACGTCCTGACTTTC. Protein product: CASSPGGGGRGANVLTF.

The table lists this clonotype with many counts. The chain employs TRBV11-3 and TRBJ2-2; 7 nucleotides agree with TRBD1. Germline CDR1 reads SGHNT; CDR2 reads YENEEA. This CDR3 has 15 residues. With V trimmed by 4 bases and J by 2 bases, 4 bases remained unmatched. The CDR3 loop reads CASSSRDRNTGELFF. For the CDR3, the DNA is TGTGCCAGCAGCTCCCGGGACAGAAACACCGGGGAGCTGTTTTTT. The full variable domain, completed using reference TRBV11-3 and TRBJ2-2, is EAGVVQSPRYKIIEKKQPVAFWCNPISGHNTLYWYLQNLGQGPELLIRYENEEAVDDSQLPKDRFSAERLKGVDSTLKIQPAELGDSAVYLCASSSRDRNTGELFFGEGSRLTVL.

This chain links TRBV24-1 with TRBJ1-2, with a possible D match to TRBD1 (6 bases). CDR1 is KGHDR, CDR2 SFDVKD, per germline. This CDR3 is 13 amino acids long. Trimming cost V 5 bases and J 4 bases, with 10 bases left between them. CDR3 DNA sequence: TGTGCCACCAGTGGCCAGGGGTCCTATGGCTACACCTTC. Translating it yields CATSGQGSYGYTF.

There are many counts of this clonotype. The V gene is TRBV12-3 or TRBV12-4, the J gene TRBJ2-7, with TRBD1 matching 9 bases. CDR3 length: 13 amino acids. The junction had 4 bases not matched to a gene; V was cut back by 5 bases and J by 5 bases. The CDR3 reads CASSHRGLHEQYF. The CDR3 DNA sequence: TGTGCCAGCAGTCACAGGGGGCTCCACGAGCAGTACTTC.

Many counts were recorded for this clonotype. The chain carries TRBV19 and TRBJ2-2; 14 bases line up with TRBD2. Germline assignment: CDR1 LNHDA and CDR2 SQIVND (reference sequence). Trimming at V came to 8 bases and at J to 4 bases, leaving 9 bases not matched to a gene. The CDR3 has 17 amino acids. The CDR3 DNA follows: TGTGCCAGTTCGGGACTAGCGGGGGATTGGAGCACCGGGGAGCTGTTTTTT. Encoded protein: CASSGLAGDWSTGELFF.

This clonotype was seen at least ten times. CDR3 DNA: TGTGCCAGCAGTGAATCAGAACGGGGGAGGTACGAGCAGTACTTC. The encoded protein is CASSESERGRYEQYF. The chain couples TRBV25-1 to TRBJ2-7; a possible D gene is TRBD2 (6 bases). CDR1 is MGHDK, CDR2 SYGVNS, per germline. V was shortened by 1 base and J by 4 bases, with 14 bases between the two germline ends. This CDR3 is 15 amino acids long.

A few counts support this clonotype. The chain joins TRBV12-3 or TRBV12-4 to TRBJ2-5, with no clear D. The CDR3 length is 16 residues. Trimming took off 3 bases at V and 5 bases at J, with 19 bases between the two ends. The CDR3 loop reads CASSFPGPPLWETQYF. Here the CDR3 DNA reads TGTGCCAGCAGTTTTCCCGGGCCTCCTTTGTGGGAGACCCAGTACTTC.

The CDR3 DNA reads TGTGCCAGCAGCAGACATCGGGGCGAGCAGTACTTC. Protein product: CASSRHRGEQYF. The V call is TRBV6-1, the J call TRBJ2-7, with D maybe TRBD2 (5 bases). The CDR3 covers 12 residues. Germline V gene data show CDR1 as MNHNS and CDR2 as SASEGT. The germline V and J ends were trimmed by 6 bases and 6 bases, with 12 bases remaining between them.

The rearrangement links TRBV6-1 to TRBJ2-2; D is possibly TRBD1 (6 bases). The germline V gene encodes CDR1 MNHNS and CDR2 SASEGT. This CDR3 comprises 15 residues. Trimming left V 2 bases short and J 7 bases short, with 14 bases between. CDR3 DNA sequence: TGTGCCAGCAGTGAACTGTCAGGGGCAGACGGGGAGCTGTTTTTT. Translating gives CASSELSGADGELFF.

There are many counts of this clonotype. This chain links TRBV5-1 with TRBJ2-7; tentatively, D is TRBD1 or TRBD2 (5 bases each). Between the trimmed V and J ends, which lost 1 base and 3 bases, there was a span of 23 bases. This CDR3 region has 18 residues. The V gene's germline CDR1 is SGHRS and CDR2 YFSETQ. CDR3 sequence (DNA): TGCGCCAGCAGCTTGTCTATCCGTGTTACGGGACGGCTCTACGAGCAGTACTTC. Translating gives CASSLSIRVTGRLYEQYF.

The V call is TRBV5-1, the J call TRBJ2-3; no firm D call. CDR1 is SGHRS and CDR2 is YFSETQ in the germline V gene. The CDR3 extends over 12 amino acids. V gave up 1 base and J gave up 4 bases, with 4 bases separating them. This chain's CDR3 is CASSLPADTQYF. DNA for the CDR3: TGCGCCAGCAGCTTGCCGGCAGATACGCAGTATTTT.

To note about this clonotype: Being one base from a much bigger clone, this may be a read error. V usage is TRBV10-1 and J usage is TRBJ2-7; TRBD1 is a possible D gene (5 bases). Looked up from germline, CDR1 is WNHNN and CDR2 is SYGVQD (reference sequence). The CDR3 runs to 13 residues. The CDR3 reads CASSWQGGDEQHF. The CDR3 coding sequence is TGCGCCAGCAGTTGGCAGGGCGGTGACGAGCAGCACTTC.